These T cell receptor beta chains were read from a single sample in a study of response to subunit inactivated influenza vaccine. Via MiXCR, TCRdb re-called the RT-PCR reads, giving one row per CDR3 protein. The sample consists of hundreds of thousands of distinct CDR3 sequences, around 16% of them appearing once. Specimen: PBMCs from blood, collected approximately 12 days after vaccination. These receptors were collected from a man aged 50 to 59 who received an inactivated influenza vaccine. The CDR3 runs from the conserved cysteine through the conserved F or W. The order of the fields is J gene, V gene, D gene, clone size, CDR3 DNA, CDR3 protein. D genes are given only for firm matches. Clone sizes are given selectively: once, few, many, or a class where the clone is expanded.

TRBJ1-6 TRBV4-2 TRBD1 few TGTGCCAGCAGCCAAGGACAGGGAAGCTCACCCCTCCACTTT CASSQGQGSSPLHF
TRBJ2-4 TRBV20-1 NA NA TGCAGTGCTAGAACCCCCGGGGATAGGTTCGTAGCCAAAAACATTCAGTACTTC CSARTPGDRFVAKNIQYF
TRBJ2-2 TRBV18 NA NA TGTGCCAGCTCACCGGAGAACCCGATGAACACCGGGGAGCTGTTTTTT CASSPENPMNTGELFF
TRBJ2-7 TRBV5-6 NA NA TGTGCCATCGGCCCCGACCTCCCCTGCGAGCAGTACTTC CAIGPDLPCEQYF
TRBJ2-3 TRBV5-1 TRBD1 few TGCGCCAGCAGCTGGTCGACAGGGGGGGTCGCAGATACGCAGTATTTT CASSWSTGGVADTQYF
TRBJ1-3 TRBV12-3/TRBV12-4 NA NA TGTGCCAGCAGCCTACATTACTCTGGAAACACCATATATTTT CASSLHYSGNTIYF
TRBJ1-1 TRBV6-2/TRBV6-3 NA once TGTGCCAGCAGGGTAGATTGGAACACTGAAGCTTTCTTT CASRVDWNTEAFF
TRBJ2-1 TRBV21-1 NA NA TGTGCCAGCAGCAAGCGACTAGCGGATAACAATGAGCAGTTCTTC CASSKRLADNNEQFF
TRBJ1-2 TRBV14 NA few TGTGCCAGCAGCGTCAGCCGGAACTATGGCTACACCTTC CASSVSRNYGYTF
TRBJ2-5 TRBV28 NA many TGTGCCAGCAGTTTAGCGGACCAAGAGACCCAGTACTTC CASSLADQETQYF
TRBJ1-6 TRBV10-2 TRBD1 NA TGCGCCAGCATTCTACTGGACAGGGGCCCCCTTGGGCGGCCCCTCCACTTT CASILLDRGPLGRPLHF
TRBJ1-2 TRBV20-1 NA many TGCAGTGCTAGAGATGGTTCCCCAGGGTATGGCTACACCTTC CSARDGSPGYGYTF
TRBJ2-6 TRBV29-1 TRBD1 few TGCAGCGACGGACAGGGAACAGGGGCCAACGTCCTGACTTTC CSDGQGTGANVLTF
TRBJ2-7 TRBV6-2/TRBV6-3 TRBD2 few TGTGCCAGCATGGTCGGGGGGGCCGGTTACGAGCAGTACTTC CASMVGGAGYEQYF
TRBJ2-7 TRBV28 TRBD1 few TGTGCCAGCAGTCAGATTTTAGGGACAGGGGCTGGCGAGCAGTACTTC CASSQILGTGAGEQYF
TRBJ2-5 TRBV20-1 TRBD2 few TGCAGTGCCGGGACTAGCGGGGGGGAGAAGGAGACCCAGTACTTC CSAGTSGGEKETQYF
TRBJ2-2 TRBV5-6 NA NA TGTGCCAGCACTGAAATGGGACGGAACACCGGGGAGCTGTTTTTT CASTEMGRNTGELFF
TRBJ2-5 TRBV5-1 TRBD2 NA TGCGCCAGCAGCTTGGGGACTAGCGGGGGCCGACAAGAGACCCAGTACTTC CASSLGTSGGRQETQYF
TRBJ1-1 TRBV28 NA once TGTGCCAGCAGTTATAAGCTTTCAAGGCTCACTGAAGCTTTCTTT CASSYKLSRLTEAFF
TRBJ1-4 TRBV12-3/TRBV12-4 NA NA TGTGCCAGCAGTTCGGGCGGCGATGAAAAACTGTTTTTT CASSSGGDEKLFF
TRBJ2-2 TRBV7-2 NA few TGTGCCAGCAGCCCAAAAAGACAGAACACCGGGGAGCTGTTTTTT CASSPKRQNTGELFF
TRBJ2-3 TRBV6-1 NA NA TGTGCCAGCAGGAGGGGTCCGGGGCCCACAGATACGCAGTATTTT CASRRGPGPTDTQYF
TRBJ2-1 TRBV6-1 TRBD1 few TGTGCCAGCAGTGAATCTCGACCAGGGGGATCCTACAATGAGCAGTTCTTC CASSESRPGGSYNEQFF
TRBJ2-3 TRBV7-9 NA many TGTGCCAGCAGGAAACTCAATCCTCGGAACACAGATACGCAGTATTTT CASRKLNPRNTDTQYF
TRBJ2-5 TRBV7-2 TRBD2 once TGTGCCAGCAGCTCTACCGGACTAGCGAGGGAGACCCAGTACTTC CASSSTGLARETQYF
TRBJ1-1 TRBV6-2/TRBV6-3 TRBD1 NA TGTGCCAGCAGTTATACGGGACAGGGACGCACTGAAGCTTTCTTT CASSYTGQGRTEAFF
TRBJ1-1 TRBV12-3/TRBV12-4 NA many TGTGCCAGCAGCCCCGGGAACCAGAACACTGAAGCTTTCTTT CASSPGNQNTEAFF
TRBJ2-6 TRBV12-3/TRBV12-4 NA NA TGTGCCAGCAGCCGGGACGGTTGGGCCAACGTCCTGACTTTC CASSRDGWANVLTF
TRBJ1-4 TRBV5-1 NA NA TGCGCCAGCAGCCAGGACAGACCTAATGAAAAACTGTTTTTT CASSQDRPNEKLFF
TRBJ2-6 TRBV9 NA NA TGTGCCAGCAGCGTAGGGATGGGCTCTGGGGCCAACGTCCTGACTTTC CASSVGMGSGANVLTF
TRBJ1-2 TRBV20-1 NA NA TGCAGTGCTGGGGGGTCAAACTATGGCTACACCTTC CSAGGSNYGYTF
TRBJ2-7 TRBV6-2/TRBV6-3 TRBD2 NA TGTGCCAGCAGACTTCTAGCGGGAGGGCCTTTGGAGCAGTACTTC CASRLLAGGPLEQYF
TRBJ2-5 TRBV5-1 NA few TGCGCCAGCAGCTTCGGGCCCTCCCAAGAGACCCAGTACTTC CASSFGPSQETQYF
TRBJ2-5 TRBV12-3/TRBV12-4 TRBD2 NA TGTGCCAGCAGGAGCGGGGGACGAGAGACCCAGTACTTC CASRSGGRETQYF
TRBJ1-5 TRBV6-2/TRBV6-3 NA many TGTGCCAGCAGAGTAAACGTCCAGGGACTTAGCAATCAGCCCCAGCATTTT CASRVNVQGLSNQPQHF
TRBJ2-1 TRBV7-2 TRBD2 many TGTGCCAGCAGCCGGAGCGGGGGGGCTTTCTATGAGCAGTTCTTC CASSRSGGAFYEQFF
TRBJ2-7 TRBV4-1 TRBD2 few TGCGCCAGCAGCCAAGATGAGACTAGCGTAAAATACGAGCAGTACTTC CASSQDETSVKYEQYF
TRBJ1-5 TRBV19 TRBD1 few TGTGCCAGTAGTATACGCCTAGGACAGGTTAGCAATCAGCCCCAGCATTTT CASSIRLGQVSNQPQHF
TRBJ2-7 TRBV20-1 TRBD2 NA TGCAGTGCGGGGACTAGCGGGAAATTCTACGAGCAGTACTTC CSAGTSGKFYEQYF
TRBJ2-3 TRBV20-1 TRBD2 NA TGCAGTGCCGGGGGGACTAGCGGGACCCGGGATACGCAGTATTTT CSAGGTSGTRDTQYF
TRBJ1-4 TRBV6-5 NA NA TGTGCCAGCAGTTACGCCCCAGGAGGAGAAAAACTGTTTTTT CASSYAPGGEKLFF
TRBJ2-7 TRBV10-3 NA NA TGTGCCATCAGTCCAGGGACTTACGAGCAGTACTTC CAISPGTYEQYF
TRBJ1-1 TRBV6-1 NA NA TGTGCCAGCAGTGAGACCCCGAACACTGAAGCTTTCTTT CASSETPNTEAFF